This TCR beta chain was profiled in a study of regulatory T cells in long-lasting Graves disease. Study-wide points: TRBV28, TRBJ1-2 and TRBJ2-5 were favored in persistent disease.

Time point: newly diagnosed GD, antithyroid drugs for less than 3 months. Scientists built the TCR library using RNA that was extracted from PBMCs. Both iRepertoire HTBI primers and Arm-PCR of CDR3 regions were used to build the TCR beta libraries. TCRdb called the multiplex PCR reads again in MiXCR, with one record for every CDR3 protein. The data contain fewer than 350,000 distinct CDR3 sequences, roughly 18% of them singletons. For this clonotype: The target antigen is unknown.

Germline CDR1 is SGHDT and CDR2 is YYEEEE. The trim removed 1 base at V and 3 bases at J, leaving 16 bases unmatched. This CDR3 spans 19 amino acids. This chain uses TRBV5-6 with TRBJ2-1, with TRBD2 identical over 7 bases. The sequence was obtained from a female donor with Graves disease. This sample comprised peripheral blood mononuclear cells (PBMCs), obtained at new diagnosis, from a patient treated with antithyroid drugs. DNA of the CDR3: TGTGCCAGCAGCTTGTTTACGGGAATGGGAGGGCCATTCTACAATGAGCAGTTCTTC. Its protein is CASSLFTGMGGPFYNEQFF.